This TCR beta chain came from a study of blood T cells in healthy people across ages. At the level of the study: Per two T cells, about one barcoded beta molecule was captured through template switching.

The use of a sample-barcoded 5' primer and a J-beta primer mix characterized a second PCR of about 6 to 12 cycles. Each of the cDNA molecules was tagged by a template-switch adaptor with 12 random nucleotides. TCRdb re-called the 5' RACE reads through MiXCR, storing one row per CDR3 protein. The sample comprises roughly 1,500,000 distinct CDR3 sequences, almost 35% of which are singletons, and around 11% rests with the top ten. Study outcomes and limitations: The unknown donor CMV status may have confounded expanded clonotype changes.

V lost 5 bases, J lost 3 bases, and 18 bases lay in between. CDR3 size: 15 residues. Germline-derived CDR1 and CDR2 are SGHRS and YFSETQ. This clonotype has just a few counts. What it binds is not known. Each sample yielded at least 5 micrograms of PBMC total RNA. This clonotype originated in a woman aged 25 to 39 in good health. The V gene is TRBV5-1, the J gene TRBJ2-7; TRBD1 is a possible D gene (5 bases). The sample consisted of blood. CDR3 sequence: CASRLNEQAFYEQYF. In DNA form, the CDR3 reads TGCGCCAGCAGGCTTAACGAACAGGCCTTCTACGAGCAGTACTTC. Full variable domain (outside the CDR3, taken from reference TRBV5-1 and TRBJ2-7): KAGVTQTPRYLIKTRGQQVTLSCSPISGHRSVSWYQQTPGQGLQFLFEYFSETQRNKGNFPGRFSGRQFSNSRSEMNVSTLELGDSALYLCASRLNEQAFYEQYFGPGTRLTVT.